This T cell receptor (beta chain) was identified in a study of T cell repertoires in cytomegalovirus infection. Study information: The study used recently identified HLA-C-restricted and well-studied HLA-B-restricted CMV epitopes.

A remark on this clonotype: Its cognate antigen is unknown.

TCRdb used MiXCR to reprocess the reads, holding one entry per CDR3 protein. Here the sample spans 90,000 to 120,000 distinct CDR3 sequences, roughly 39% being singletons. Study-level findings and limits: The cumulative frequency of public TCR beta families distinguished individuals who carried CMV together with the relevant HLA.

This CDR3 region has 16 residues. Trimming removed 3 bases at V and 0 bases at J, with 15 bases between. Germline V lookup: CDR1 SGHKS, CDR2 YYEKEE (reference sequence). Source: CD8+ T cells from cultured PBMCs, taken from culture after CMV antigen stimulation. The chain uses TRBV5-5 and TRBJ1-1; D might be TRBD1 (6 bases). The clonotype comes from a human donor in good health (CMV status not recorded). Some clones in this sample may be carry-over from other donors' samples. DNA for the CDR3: TGTGCCAGCAGCTCGGACAGTCCTTATGTGAACACTGAAGCTTTCTTT. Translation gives CASSSDSPYVNTEAFF.